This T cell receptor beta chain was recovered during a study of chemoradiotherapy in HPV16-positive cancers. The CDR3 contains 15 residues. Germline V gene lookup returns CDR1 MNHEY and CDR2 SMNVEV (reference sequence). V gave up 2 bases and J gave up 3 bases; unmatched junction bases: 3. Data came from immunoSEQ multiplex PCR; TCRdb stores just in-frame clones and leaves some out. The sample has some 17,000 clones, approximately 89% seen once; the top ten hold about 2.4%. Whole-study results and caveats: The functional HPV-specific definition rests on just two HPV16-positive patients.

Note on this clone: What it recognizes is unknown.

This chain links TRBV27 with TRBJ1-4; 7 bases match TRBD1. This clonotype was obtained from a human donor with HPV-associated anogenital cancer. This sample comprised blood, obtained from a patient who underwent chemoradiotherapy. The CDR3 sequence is CASSLKGAPNEKLFF. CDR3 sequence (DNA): TGTGCCAGCAGTTTAAAGGGGGCACCTAATGAAAAACTGTTTTTT.